The 6 T cell receptor beta chains below all came from one sample that was sequenced in a study of Ad26.COV2.S vaccination and SARS-CoV-2 variants. Sequenced by immunoSEQ multiplex PCR; TCRdb stores in-frame clones only, minus some. The top ten clones hold about 12% of a sample with hundreds of thousands of clones, roughly 90% of them seen once. Treatment here: 15 to 20 received Ad26.COV2.S at low or high dose, single or two shots; 5 received placebo; per-sample allocation not given. Each sample was drawn 63 days after the first injection (of vaccine or placebo). The sequenced sample was peripheral blood, obtained in a trial of Ad26.COV2.S vaccine versus placebo. The receptors were sampled from a person between 18 and 65 years old who received the Ad26.COV2.S COVID-19 vaccine or a placebo.

The chain links TRBV27 to TRBJ2-7; D is perhaps TRBD2 (6 bases). CDR1 MNHEY and CDR2 SMNVEV come from the germline V gene (reference sequence). The CDR3 is made up of 16 amino acids. The V and J ends lost 7 bases and 6 bases respectively, with 25 bases between them. The CDR3 is CASTSTTGDGHGEQYF. As DNA, the CDR3 is TGTGCCAGCACCTCCACGACGGGGGATGGGCATGGCGAGCAGTACTTC.

J is TRBJ1-5 and V is TRBV19; 7 nucleotides agree with TRBD1. The V and J ends lost 5 bases and 7 bases, in that order; junction bases with no gene match: 11. The germline gives CDR1 LNHDA, CDR2 SQIVND (reference sequence). The length of the CDR3 is 15 residues. As DNA, the CDR3 is TGTGCCAGTAGTGGGCGGGACAGAGAAGTACAGCCCCAGCATTTT. It encodes CASSGRDREVQPQHF.

This chain joins TRBV21-1 and TRBJ2-7; TRBD1 is the table's D call and was not checked against the DNA. TRBV21-1 is assigned pseudogene status. The CDR3 sequence is 15 residues long. The CDR3 loop is CASSNRDSPLYEQYF. The DNA of the CDR3 is TGTGCCAGCAGCAACCGGGACAGCCCCCTCTACGAGCAGTACTTC.

The chain employs TRBV9 and TRBJ2-1, with D perhaps TRBD2 (6 bases). Germline CDR1 SGDLS, CDR2 YYNGEE. The CDR3 has 17 amino acids. Trimming removed 4 bases from V and 9 bases from J, with 26 bases in between. The CDR3, as DNA: TGTGCCAGCAGCTCATCAACCGACGGGAGTTACGGAGGTGAGCAGTTCTTC. It is translated as CASSSSTDGSYGGEQFF.

About this clone itself: Other DNA sequences in this specimen translate into the identical CDR3. The chain carries TRBV27 and TRBJ2-7; TRBD2 matches 13 bases. The CDR3 spans 15 residues. Germline CDR1 and CDR2: MNHEY and SMNVEV (reference sequence). V lost 4 bases to trimming and J lost 4 bases; unmatched junction nucleotides: 4. Written as DNA, the CDR3 is TGTGCCAGCAGTTCGTTGGGACTAGCGGGGTACGAGCAGTACTTC. This encodes CASSSLGLAGYEQYF.

The rearrangement joins TRBV7-8 to TRBJ1-4; no reliable D call. CDR3 length equals 15 residues. Germline V gene data show CDR1 as SGHVS and CDR2 as FQNEAQ. V was clipped by 5 bases and J by 11 bases, with 21 bases between them. CDR3 region: CASSPGPAPLGKLFF. Here the CDR3 DNA reads TGTGCCAGCAGCCCCGGGCCTGCCCCCCTGGGGAAACTGTTTTTT.